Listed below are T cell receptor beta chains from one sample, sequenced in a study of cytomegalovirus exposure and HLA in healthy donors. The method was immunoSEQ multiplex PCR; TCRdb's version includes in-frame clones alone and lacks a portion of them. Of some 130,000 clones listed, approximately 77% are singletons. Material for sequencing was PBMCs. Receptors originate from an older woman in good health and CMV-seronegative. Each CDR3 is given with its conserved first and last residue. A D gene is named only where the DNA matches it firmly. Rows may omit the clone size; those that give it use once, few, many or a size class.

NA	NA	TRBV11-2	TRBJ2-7	TGTGCCAGCAGCCCAAGAGCGAGTCCCTCCTACGAGCAGTACTTC	CASSPRASPSYEQYF
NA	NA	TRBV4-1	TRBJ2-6	TGCGCCAGCAGCCAAACTCACAGGGATCCTGGGGCCAACGTCCTGACTTTC	CASSQTHRDPGANVLTF
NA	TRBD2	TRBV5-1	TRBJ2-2	TGCGCCAGCAGTCAATCTAGCGGGGGGGCCGGCACCGGGGAGCTGTTTTTT	CASSQSSGGAGTGELFF
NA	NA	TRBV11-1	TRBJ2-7	TGTGCCAGCAGCCAGCAAGGTGGGGCGACTGACTACGAGCAGTACTTC	CASSQQGGATDYEQYF
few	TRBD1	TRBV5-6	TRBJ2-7	TGTGCCAGCAGCCAAACAGGGGGCGTTACCTACGAGCAGTACTTC	CASSQTGGVTYEQYF
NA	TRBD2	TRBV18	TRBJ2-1	TGTGCCAGCGCGCGAGATCTAGCGGGAGAAAGCAATGAGCAGTTCTTC	CASARDLAGESNEQFF
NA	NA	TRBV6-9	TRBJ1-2	TGTGCCAGCAGCTACAGGGACTATGGCTACACCTTC	CASSYRDYGYTF
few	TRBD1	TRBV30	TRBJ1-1	TGTGCCTGGAGGGAAGGGGCAGGGGGAGCTTTCTTT	CAWREGAGGAFF
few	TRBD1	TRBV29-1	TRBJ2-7	TGCAGCGTCAGGGGGCAGGTCCCCCACGAGCAGTACTTC	CSVRGQVPHEQYF
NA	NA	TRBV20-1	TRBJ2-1	TGCAGTGGGGCCCGGGGTAATGAGCAGTTCTTC	CSGARGNEQFF
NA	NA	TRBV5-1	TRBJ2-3	TGCGCCAGCAGCCGGACGAGAGAGGGAGATACGCAGTATTTT	CASSRTREGDTQYF
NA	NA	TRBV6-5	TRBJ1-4	TGTGCCAGCAGTTACTCTTCCGGGCGGGCGAATGAAAAACTGTTTTTT	CASSYSSGRANEKLFF
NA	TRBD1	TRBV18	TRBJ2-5	TGTGCCAGCTCACCGCCCGGGACAGGGGGCCTCTTGGAGCAGTACTTC	CASSPPGTGGLLEQYF
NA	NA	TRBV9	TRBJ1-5	TGTGCCAGCAGCCAGGGTGGGGGCAATCAGCCCCAGCATTTT	CASSQGGGNQPQHF
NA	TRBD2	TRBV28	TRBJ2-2	TGTGCCAGCCAGGGGGGACTAGCGGAGGCGAACACCGGGGAGCTGTTTTTT	CASQGGLAEANTGELFF
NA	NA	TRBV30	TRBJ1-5	TGTGCCTGGAGTGTACAGGGTTCTCAGCCCCAGCATTTT	CAWSVQGSQPQHF
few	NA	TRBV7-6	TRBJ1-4	TGTGCCAGCAGTTTGGGAGGGGGTGGCCGAAAACTGTTTTTT	CASSLGGGGRKLFF
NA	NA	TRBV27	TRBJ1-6	TGTGCCAGCAGAATAATCTCGGGCTATAATTCACCCCTCCACTTT	CASRIISGYNSPLHF
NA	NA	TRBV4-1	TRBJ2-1	TGCGCCAGCAGCCAAGAGAGGGCGAGGAGGGTTTACAATGAGCAGTTCTTC	CASSQERARRVYNEQFF
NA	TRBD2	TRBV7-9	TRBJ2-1	TGTGCCTATCTCCGGACTAGCGGGAGGGTGGAGCAGTTCTTC	CAYLRTSGRVEQFF
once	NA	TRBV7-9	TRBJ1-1	TGTGCCAGCAGCGCCCAGCCGGGGGGAGGGCGCACTGAAGCTTTCTTT	CASSAQPGGGRTEAFF
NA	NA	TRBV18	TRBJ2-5	TGTGCCAGCTCGGCGGGACAGCAAGAGACCCAGTACTTC	CASSAGQQETQYF
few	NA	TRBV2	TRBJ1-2	TGTGCCAGCAGTGAAAGTACAGGCAACTATGGCTACACCTTC	CASSESTGNYGYTF
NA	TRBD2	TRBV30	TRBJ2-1	TGTGCCTGGAGTGTAACCGGGAGGGACTACAATGAGCAGTTCTTC	CAWSVTGRDYNEQFF
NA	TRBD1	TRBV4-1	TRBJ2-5	TGCGCCAGCAGCCAAGATGGGACAGGGGGACAAGAGACCCAGTACTTC	CASSQDGTGGQETQYF
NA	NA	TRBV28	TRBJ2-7	TGTGCCAGCAGTTGGCCAAATGCAAACGAGCAGTACTTC	CASSWPNANEQYF
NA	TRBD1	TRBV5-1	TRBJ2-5	TGCGCCAGCAGCTTGGGGATTTCCGGGACAGGGGGCACGCTAAGGCGACGGGAGACCCAGTACTTC	CASSLGISGTGGTLRRRETQYF
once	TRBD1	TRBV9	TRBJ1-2	TGTGCCAGCAGCGTAGTTGGGACAGGGAACTATGGCTACACCTTC	CASSVVGTGNYGYTF
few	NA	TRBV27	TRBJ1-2	TGTGCCAGCAGTCCCTGGGGGGGATACGGCTACACCTTC	CASSPWGGYGYTF
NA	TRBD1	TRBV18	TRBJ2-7	TGTGCCAGCTCCGAGGGGACAGGGGGTTCCTACGAGCAGTACTTC	CASSEGTGGSYEQYF
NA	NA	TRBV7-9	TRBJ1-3	TGTGCCAGCAGCCGCGGGGTAGCTGGAAACACCATATATTTT	CASSRGVAGNTIYF
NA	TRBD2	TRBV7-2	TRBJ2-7	TGTGCCAGCAGCCTGGGACTAGTGGAAACTCTCGAGCAGTACTTC	CASSLGLVETLEQYF
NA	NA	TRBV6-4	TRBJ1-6	TGTGCCAGCAGCCAGGAAGGCAGGGAATCAACACCCCTCCACTTT	CASSQEGRESTPLHF
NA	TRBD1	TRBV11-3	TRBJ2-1	TGTGCCAGCAGCCGAACCGGGACAGCCTACAATGAGCAGTTCTTC	CASSRTGTAYNEQFF
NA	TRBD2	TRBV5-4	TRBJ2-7	TGTGCCCGCAGCTTGGGGCGGGGGGTCGGTGGCGAGCAGTACTTC	CARSLGRGVGGEQYF
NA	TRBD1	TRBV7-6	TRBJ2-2	TGTGCCAGCAGCTTAGGAGGACAGGGGGTGACCGGGGAGCTGTTTTTT	CASSLGGQGVTGELFF
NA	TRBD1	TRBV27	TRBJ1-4	TGTGCCAGCAGTTTTCAGGGGGCGCAAGGTGAAAAACTGTTTTTT	CASSFQGAQGEKLFF
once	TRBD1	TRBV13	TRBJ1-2	TGTGCCAGCAACCGCCAGGGACAGCAACCTTACTACACCTTC	CASNRQGQQPYYTF